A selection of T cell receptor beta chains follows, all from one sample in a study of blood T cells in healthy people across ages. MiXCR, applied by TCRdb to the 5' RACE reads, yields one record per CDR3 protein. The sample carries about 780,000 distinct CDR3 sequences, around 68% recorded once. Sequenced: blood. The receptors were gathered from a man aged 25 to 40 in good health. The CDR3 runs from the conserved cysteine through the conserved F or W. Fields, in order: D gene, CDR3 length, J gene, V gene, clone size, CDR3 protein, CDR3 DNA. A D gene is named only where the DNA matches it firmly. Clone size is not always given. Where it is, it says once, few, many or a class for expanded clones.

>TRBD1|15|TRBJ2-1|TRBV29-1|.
CSVETWDRGYNEQFF
TGCAGCGTTGAAACGTGGGACAGAGGCTACAATGAGCAGTTCTTC
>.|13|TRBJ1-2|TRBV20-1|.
CSARVRIDYGYTF
TGCAGTGCTAGAGTCAGGATAGACTATGGCTACACCTTC
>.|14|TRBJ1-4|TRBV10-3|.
CAISTGTTNEKLFF
TGTGCCATCAGTACAGGGACAACTAATGAAAAACTGTTTTTT
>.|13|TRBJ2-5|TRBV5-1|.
CASSHLPGDEQYF
TGCGCCAGCAGCCACCTGCCGGGCGATGAGCAGTACTTC
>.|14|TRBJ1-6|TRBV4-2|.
CASSQVKLDSPLHF
TGTGCCAGCAGCCAAGTTAAATTGGATTCACCCCTCCACTTT
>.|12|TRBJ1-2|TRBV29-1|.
CSARGGDYGYTF
TGCAGCGCCCGGGGGGGGGACTATGGCTACACCTTC
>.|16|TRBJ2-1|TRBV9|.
CASNNHEGPKYNEQFF
TGTGCCAGCAACAACCACGAGGGACCAAAGTACAATGAGCAGTTCTTC
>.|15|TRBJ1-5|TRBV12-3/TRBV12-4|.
CASSLNGDPNQPQHF
TGTGCCAGCAGTTTAAATGGGGATCCAAATCAGCCCCAGCATTTT
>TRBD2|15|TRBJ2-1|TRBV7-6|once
CASSPMLAGRGEQFF
TGTGCCAGCAGCCCGATGCTAGCGGGGCGAGGGGAGCAGTTCTTC
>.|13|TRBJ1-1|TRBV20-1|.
CSGREGWGTEAFF
TGCAGTGGGAGAGAAGGGTGGGGCACTGAAGCTTTCTTT
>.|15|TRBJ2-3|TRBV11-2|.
CASSLDVMGADTQYF
TGTGCCAGCAGCTTAGATGTGATGGGAGCAGATACGCAGTATTTT
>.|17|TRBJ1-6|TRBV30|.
CAWRRGPWSTYNSPLHF
TGTGCCTGGAGGAGGGGCCCCTGGTCAACTTATAATTCACCCCTCCACTTT
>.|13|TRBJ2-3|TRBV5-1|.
CASSWDNGDTQYF
TGCGCCAGCAGCTGGGACAACGGGGATACGCAGTATTTT
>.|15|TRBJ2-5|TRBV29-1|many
CSVALTGGRVKTQYF
TGCAGCGTTGCCCTGACGGGGGGCCGGGTAAAGACCCAGTACTTC
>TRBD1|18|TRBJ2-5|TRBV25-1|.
CASSDTSQGQGRRETQYF
TGTGCCAGCAGTGATACATCCCAGGGACAGGGGAGAAGAGAGACCCAGTACTTC
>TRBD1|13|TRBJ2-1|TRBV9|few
CASSVDRGQEQFF
TGTGCCAGCAGCGTCGACAGGGGTCAGGAGCAGTTCTTC
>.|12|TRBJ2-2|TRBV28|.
CASNPPTGELFF
TGTGCCAGCAACCCCCCCACCGGGGAGCTGTTTTTT
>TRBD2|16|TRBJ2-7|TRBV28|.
CASSLLAGLADYEQYF
TGTGCCAGCAGTCTACTAGCGGGGTTGGCCGACTACGAGCAGTACTTC
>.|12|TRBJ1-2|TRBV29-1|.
CSAERSIYGYTF
TGCAGCGCCGAACGGAGTATCTATGGCTACACCTTC
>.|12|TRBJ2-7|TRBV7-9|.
CASSFQGQGSYF
TGTGCCAGCAGCTTTCAGGGGCAAGGTTCGTACTTC
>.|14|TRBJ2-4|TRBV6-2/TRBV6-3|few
CASSPRIAKNIQYF
TGTGCCAGCAGTCCAAGAATAGCCAAAAACATTCAGTACTTC
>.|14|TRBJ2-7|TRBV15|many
CATSRGDGEYEQYF
TGTGCCACCAGCAGAGGGGACGGAGAATACGAGCAGTACTTC
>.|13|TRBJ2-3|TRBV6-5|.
CATRPGGADTQYF
TGTGCCACCAGACCGGGCGGGGCAGATACGCAGTATTTT
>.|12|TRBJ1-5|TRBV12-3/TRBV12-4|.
CASSFSTQPQHF
TGTGCCAGCAGTTTTAGCACTCAGCCCCAGCATTTT
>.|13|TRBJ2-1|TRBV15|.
CATSRGAYNEQFF
TGTGCCACCAGCAGAGGGGCCTACAATGAGCAGTTCTTC
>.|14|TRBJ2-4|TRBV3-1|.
CASSQQGFRNIQYF
TGTGCCAGCAGCCAACAGGGGTTTAGAAACATTCAGTACTTC
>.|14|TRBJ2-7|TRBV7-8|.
CASSLGVGPYEQYF
TGTGCCAGCAGCTTAGGCGTGGGTCCCTACGAGCAGTACTTC
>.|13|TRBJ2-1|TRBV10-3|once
CAISGAAEETQFF
TGTGCCATCAGTGGGGCGGCAGAAGAGACCCAGTTCTTC
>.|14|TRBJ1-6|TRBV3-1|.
CASTGSFSNSPLHF
TGTGCCAGCACCGGGAGCTTTTCCAATTCACCCCTCCACTTT
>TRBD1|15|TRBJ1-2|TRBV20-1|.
CSASRVGQGLDGYTF
TGCAGTGCTAGCCGCGTCGGACAGGGACTAGATGGCTACACCTTC
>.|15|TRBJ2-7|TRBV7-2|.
CASSLGRGRGYEQYF
TGTGCCAGCAGCTTAGGGCGGGGGCGCGGGTACGAGCAGTACTTC
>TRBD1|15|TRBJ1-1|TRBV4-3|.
CASSQGTGLAVTAFF
TGCGCCAGCAGCCAAGGGACAGGGTTGGCCGTAACAGCTTTCTTT